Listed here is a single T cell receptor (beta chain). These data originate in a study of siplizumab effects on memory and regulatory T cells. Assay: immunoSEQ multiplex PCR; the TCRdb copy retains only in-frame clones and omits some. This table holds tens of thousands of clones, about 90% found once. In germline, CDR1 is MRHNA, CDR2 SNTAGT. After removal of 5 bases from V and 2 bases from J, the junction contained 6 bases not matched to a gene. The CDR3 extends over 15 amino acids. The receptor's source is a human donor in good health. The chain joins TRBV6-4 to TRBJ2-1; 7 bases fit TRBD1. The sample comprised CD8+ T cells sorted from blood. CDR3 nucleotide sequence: TGTGCCAGCAGTCCAATGACAGGGACCTACAATGAGCAGTTCTTC. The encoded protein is CASSPMTGTYNEQFF.